This is a list of T cell receptor beta chains from one sample in a study of blood T cell repertoires in COVID-19. Here immunoSEQ multiplex PCR was the method, and the copy in TCRdb shows in-frame clones only, minus some. Among about 280,000 clones listed, roughly 80% were seen once. Sequenced material: PBMCs or T cells enriched from blood (not recorded which). The receptors here all came from a man aged 35 to 55 who had been exposed to COVID-19. Each CDR3 is given with its conserved first and last residue. D genes are given only for firm matches. Clone size appears in some rows only: once, few, many, or a class for an expanded clone.

d_gene	v_gene	len	abundance	j_gene	CDR3aa	CDR3nt
NA	TRBV12-3/TRBV12-4	12	NA	TRBJ1-2	CASTQGVYGYTF	TGTGCCAGCACCCAGGGCGTTTATGGCTACACCTTC
TRBD1	TRBV10-3	18	NA	TRBJ1-1	CAISAGTGGGRAHTEAFF	TGTGCCATCAGTGCGGGGACAGGGGGAGGAAGGGCTCACACTGAAGCTTTCTTT
NA	TRBV6-5	15	NA	TRBJ1-5	CASSYSTGEGSPQHF	TGTGCCAGCAGTTACTCGACAGGAGAGGGGTCGCCCCAGCATTTT
TRBD1	TRBV7-9	12	few	TRBJ2-1	CAIPDRGNKQFF	TGTGCCATCCCCGACAGGGGCAATAAGCAGTTCTTC
NA	TRBV7-9	13	NA	TRBJ1-6	CASSPPTGSPLHF	TGTGCCAGCAGCCCGCCTACAGGATCACCCCTCCACTTT
TRBD1	TRBV30	14	NA	TRBJ1-1	CAWGRGQVNTEAFF	TGTGCCTGGGGACGGGGACAGGTGAACACTGAAGCTTTCTTT
NA	TRBV11-2	15	once	TRBJ2-1	CASSLDGSGYNEQFF	TGTGCCAGCAGCTTAGATGGAAGCGGTTACAATGAGCAGTTCTTC
NA	TRBV19	14	NA	TRBJ2-1	CASSIVGEGNEQFF	TGTGCCAGTAGTATTGTCGGGGAAGGCAATGAGCAGTTCTTC
TRBD1	TRBV6-5	15	NA	TRBJ1-2	CASSSGGTGGYGYTF	TGTGCCAGCAGTTCGGGGGGGACAGGGGGGTATGGCTACACCTTC
NA	TRBV11-2	13	once	TRBJ1-1	CASSLTVGSEAFF	TGTGCCAGCAGCCTGACTGTGGGTTCTGAAGCTTTCTTT
TRBD2	TRBV6-5	15	few	TRBJ2-2	CASSYTGGVTGELFF	TGTGCCAGCAGTTATACGGGAGGGGTAACCGGGGAGCTGTTTTTT
NA	TRBV7-3	15	NA	TRBJ2-3	CASSFGTLPEDTQYF	TGTGCCAGCAGCTTCGGGACACTTCCAGAAGATACGCAGTATTTT
NA	TRBV19	14	NA	TRBJ2-1	CASKERRSYNEQFF	TGTGCCAGTAAGGAGCGGCGCTCCTACAATGAGCAGTTCTTC
NA	TRBV7-3	13	once	TRBJ2-7	CASSLTERYEQYF	TGTGCCAGCAGCTTAACGGAGAGGTACGAGCAGTACTTC
TRBD2	TRBV7-6	14	NA	TRBJ2-7	CASSWSGADYEQYF	TGTGCCAGCAGCTGGAGCGGGGCCGACTACGAGCAGTACTTC
TRBD2	TRBV7-9	18	NA	TRBJ2-4	CASSLTSGGRIAKNIQYF	TGTGCCAGCAGCTTGACTAGCGGGGGTCGCATAGCCAAAAACATTCAGTACTTC
NA	TRBV29-1	13	NA	TRBJ2-1	CSAGTPPGSEQFF	TGCAGCGCGGGGACCCCGCCGGGGAGTGAGCAGTTCTTC
TRBD1	TRBV5-1	17	NA	TRBJ1-5	CASSPAGSNRGHQPQHF	TGCGCCAGCAGCCCGGCAGGCTCGAACAGGGGGCATCAGCCCCAGCATTTT
NA	TRBV6-1	12	NA	TRBJ1-2	CASSDSLGGYTF	TGTGCCAGCAGTGACAGCCTCGGGGGCTACACCTTC
NA	TRBV5-1	14	NA	TRBJ1-4	CASSMAGYNEKLFF	TGCGCCAGCAGCATGGCAGGGTATAATGAAAAACTGTTTTTT
TRBD2	TRBV5-1	14	NA	TRBJ2-7	CASSLGTSGYEQYF	TGCGCCAGCAGCTTGGGAACTAGCGGCTACGAGCAGTACTTC
NA	TRBV30	14	NA	TRBJ1-1	CAWSFKTGNTEAFF	TGTGCCTGGAGTTTCAAGACAGGGAACACTGAAGCTTTCTTT
NA	TRBV19	14	NA	TRBJ2-1	CASSIFEGRVEQFF	TGTGCCAGTAGTATTTTCGAGGGTAGGGTTGAGCAGTTCTTC
TRBD1	TRBV5-6	15	few	TRBJ1-4	CASSWGQGTNEKLFF	TGTGCCAGCAGCTGGGGACAGGGAACTAATGAAAAACTGTTTTTT
NA	TRBV2	14	NA	TRBJ2-5	CASRALLQQETQYF	TGTGCCAGCAGAGCACTTCTCCAACAAGAGACCCAGTACTTC
TRBD2	TRBV3-1/TRBV3-2	19	NA	TRBJ2-5	CASSPGLAGEGFKVETQYF	TGTGCCAGCAGCCCAGGACTAGCGGGAGAGGGGTTTAAGGTGGAGACCCAGTACTTC
NA	TRBV7-9	11	NA	TRBJ2-3	CASSLSDTQYF	TGTGCCAGCAGCTTATCTGATACGCAGTATTTT
TRBD1	TRBV18	17	NA	TRBJ1-3	CASSPVDRGVSGNTIYF	TGTGCCAGCTCACCAGTGGACAGGGGAGTCTCTGGAAACACCATATATTTT
NA	TRBV6-4	14	NA	TRBJ2-3	CASSVTNGADTQYF	TGTGCCAGCAGTGTAACAAACGGGGCAGATACGCAGTATTTT
NA	TRBV6-5	14	NA	TRBJ2-7	CASSYGVGGYEQYF	TGTGCCAGCAGTTACGGCGTCGGGGGTTACGAGCAGTACTTC
NA	TRBV30	12	NA	TRBJ1-2	CAWNRERSGYTF	TGTGCCTGGAACAGGGAGCGAAGTGGCTACACCTTC
NA	TRBV9	16	NA	TRBJ1-1	CASSFRKVTGDTEAFF	TGTGCCAGCAGCTTTAGAAAGGTAACGGGAGACACTGAAGCTTTCTTT
TRBD1	TRBV5-6	15	NA	TRBJ2-3	CASSFTGTGWDTQYF	TGTGCCAGCAGCTTTACCGGGACAGGGTGGGATACGCAGTATTTT
TRBD2	TRBV3-1/TRBV3-2	17	NA	TRBJ2-7	CASSLLAGATRGGEQYF	TGTGCCAGCAGCCTCTTAGCGGGGGCGACTCGGGGAGGTGAGCAGTACTTC
NA	TRBV21-1	13	few	TRBJ2-7	CASSMTATYEQYF	TGTGCCAGCAGCATGACAGCTACCTACGAGCAGTACTTC
TRBD1	TRBV9	15	NA	TRBJ2-5	CASSVRTGWQETQYF	TGTGCCAGCAGCGTCCGGACAGGGTGGCAAGAGACCCAGTACTTC
TRBD2	TRBV5-1	16	NA	TRBJ2-3	CASSPGLAGAVDTQYF	TGCGCCAGCAGCCCCGGACTAGCGGGAGCTGTAGATACGCAGTATTTT
TRBD1	TRBV2	13	NA	TRBJ1-2	CASSADRDYGYTF	TGTGCCAGCAGCGCGGACAGGGACTATGGCTACACCTTC
TRBD2	TRBV9	15	NA	TRBJ2-1	CASSAGGSSYNEQFF	TGTGCCAGCAGCGCCGGGGGGAGCTCCTACAATGAGCAGTTCTTC
NA	TRBV10-3	14	NA	TRBJ1-3	CAIRWQASGNTIYF	TGTGCCATCAGGTGGCAGGCCTCTGGAAACACCATATATTTT
NA	TRBV6-5	15	NA	TRBJ2-1	CASSTLVGAYNEQFF	TGTGCCAGCAGTACACTAGTTGGGGCCTACAATGAGCAGTTCTTC
TRBD2	TRBV7-9	17	few	TRBJ2-7	CASSPQSGTSGKYEQYF	TGTGCCAGCAGCCCGCAATCCGGGACTAGCGGGAAGTACGAGCAGTACTTC
NA	TRBV10-3	11	NA	TRBJ1-2	CAIGGGYGYTF	TGTGCCATCGGGGGAGGCTATGGCTACACCTTC
NA	TRBV30	14	NA	TRBJ2-7	CAWRLPGLAREQYF	TGTGCCTGGAGGTTACCAGGGTTGGCCCGGGAGCAGTACTTC
TRBD2	TRBV5-4	14	NA	TRBJ2-5	CASGSGESLETQYF	TGTGCCAGCGGAAGCGGGGAATCCCTAGAGACCCAGTACTTC
NA	TRBV3-1/TRBV3-2	13	NA	TRBJ2-1	CASSQEVDNEQFF	TGTGCCAGCAGCCAGGAGGTGGACAATGAGCAGTTCTTC
NA	TRBV29-1	13	NA	TRBJ1-2	CSVEFTGPYGYTF	TGCAGCGTTGAATTTACAGGACCCTATGGCTACACCTTC
TRBD1	TRBV4-1	16	NA	TRBJ1-1	CASSQARSDRGPEAFF	TGCGCCAGCAGCCAAGCACGTTCGGACAGGGGGCCTGAAGCTTTCTTT
NA	TRBV5-6	11	NA	TRBJ2-7	CASSAYYEQYF	TGTGCCAGCAGCGCCTACTACGAGCAGTACTTC
NA	TRBV6-5	14	NA	TRBJ2-5	CASTRRGGGETQYF	TGTGCCAGCACCCGGAGGGGGGGCGGGGAGACCCAGTACTTC